The 19 T cell receptor beta chains below come from one sample, sequenced in a study of shared clonotypes between healthy human individuals. Data came from immunoSEQ multiplex PCR; TCRdb stores just in-frame clones and leaves some out. Among about 990,000 clones, roughly 74% were seen once, and the ten largest hold around 0.6%. Sequenced material: memory CD4+ T cells from PBMCs. Subset described: CD45RA-negative fraction. Source of these receptors: a man in his late teens or twenties in good health. Some clones in this sample may be carry-over from other donors' samples.

V and J are TRBV4-3 and TRBJ2-3, with 12 bases lining up with TRBD2. The trim removed 4 bases at V and 2 bases at J, leaving 4 bases unmatched. This CDR3 contains 16 residues. From germline, CDR1 is LGHNA and CDR2 YSLEER. The CDR3 sequence is CASSRLAGGPTDTQYF. CDR3 DNA sequence: TGCGCCAGCAGCCGCCTAGCGGGAGGGCCCACAGATACGCAGTATTTT.

The chain is built from TRBV18 and TRBJ1-3; weak D call: TRBD1 (5 bases). Germline lookup yields CDR1 KGHSH and CDR2 LQKENI. V was trimmed by 6 bases and J by 2 bases, leaving 11 bases between them. The CDR3 loop spans 14 amino acids. CDR3 protein: CASSRDGTGNTIYF. CDR3 DNA: TGTGCCAGCTCGCGGGACGGAACTGGAAACACCATATATTTT.

The sample holds a few counts of this clone. The chain employs TRBV4-3 and TRBJ1-1; D is undetermined. Trimming removed 3 bases at V and 6 bases at J, with 14 bases between. Germline V lookup: CDR1 LGHNA, CDR2 YSLEER. This CDR3 has 14 amino acids. The CDR3 protein is CASSQRHGSAEAFF. In nucleotides, the CDR3 is TGCGCCAGCAGCCAGAGACATGGGAGCGCTGAAGCTTTCTTT.

This clone was observed a single time. J is TRBJ1-5 and V is TRBV7-9, with TRBD1 matching over 10 bases. This CDR3 has 16 residues. CDR1 and CDR2 (germline): SEHNR, FQNEAQ (reference sequence). With 5 bases clipped from V and 3 bases from J, the junction kept 7 bases outside the gene matches. The CDR3 sequence is CASSPQGTGANQPQHF. The CDR3 nucleotides are TGTGCCAGCAGCCCCCAAGGGACAGGGGCCAATCAGCCCCAGCATTTT.

The sample holds a few counts of this clone. This sequence joins TRBV2 and TRBJ1-2, with unresolved D. Germline V gene sequence: CDR1 SNHLY, CDR2 FYNNEI. The CDR3 loop spans 12 amino acids. V shed 4 bases and J shed 7 bases, with 10 bases lying between them. The CDR3 nucleotides are TGTGCCAGCAGTGCGGCAGCCCTTGGCTACACCTTC. Protein sequence: CASSAAALGYTF.

Only a few counts were recorded for this clone. This chain uses TRBV2 with TRBJ1-5, with TRBD1 matching 7 bases. The CDR3 spans 15 residues. Germline trimming cut 4 bases from V and 3 bases from J; bases unmatched to any gene: 6. The germline CDR1 and CDR2 sequences are SNHLY and FYNNEI. CDR3 amino acids: CASSAGQDFNQPQHF. The CDR3 DNA sequence: TGTGCCAGCAGTGCCGGACAGGACTTCAATCAGCCCCAGCATTTT. The whole variable domain, filled in from reference TRBV2 and TRBJ1-5, reads EPEVTQTPSHQVTQMGQEVILRCVPISNHLYFYWYRQILGQKVEFLVSFYNNEISEKSEIFDDQFSVERPDGSNFTLKIRSTKLEDSAMYFCASSAGQDFNQPQHFGDGTRLSIL.

CDR3 in amino acids: CAAAPGTGNTGELFF. The CDR3 DNA reads as TGTGCCGCCGCGCCCGGGACAGGAAACACCGGGGAGCTGTTTTTT. J is TRBJ2-2 and V is TRBV10-3; 8 bases map to TRBD1. There are 15 residues in the CDR3. The junction had 10 bases not matched to a gene; V was cut back by 11 bases and J by 2 bases. Germline V CDR1 and CDR2: ENHRY, SYGVKD.

For this clone: An end of the junction differs from the germline gene, which may be a read error. The rearrangement uses TRBV9 and TRBJ2-5; TRBD2 is a possible D gene (6 bases). The germline gives CDR1 SGDLS, CDR2 YYNGEE. This CDR3 has 19 amino acids. The CDR3 region is CASSVGEWYGSRGGETQYF. CDR3 in DNA: TGTGCCAGTAGCGTAGGTGAATGGTACGGGAGTAGAGGCGGAGAGACCCAGTACTTC.

This clone showed up just once. The gene calls are TRBV10-3 and TRBJ1-2; the match to TRBD1 covers 7 bases. This CDR3 is 13 amino acids long. Germline loops: CDR1 ENHRY, CDR2 SYGVKD. Losses at the gene ends were 7 bases for V and 2 bases for J; bases not matched to a gene: 4. The DNA for the CDR3 is TGTGCCATCACCGGGGACAGAAACTATGGCTACACCTTC. It codes for CAITGDRNYGYTF.

This clone turned up a few times. The rearrangement joins TRBV27 to TRBJ2-7; D remains ambiguous. CDR3 size: 8 residues. Germline CDR1 is MNHEY and CDR2 is SMNVEV (reference sequence). V was pared by 6 bases and J by 12 bases, with 6 bases between. The CDR3 bases are TGTGCCAGCAGGGGCGGGTACTTC. It specifies CASRGGYF.

The chain couples TRBV29-1 to TRBJ2-2; a weak D match, TRBD1 (6 bases). This CDR3 has 13 residues. Trimming removed 4 bases at V and 3 bases at J, with 9 bases between. The germline V gene has CDR1 SQVTM and CDR2 ANQGSEA. CDR3 DNA: TGCAGCGTTGGGGGGCAGTACACCGGGGAGCTGTTTTTT. Translated: CSVGGQYTGELFF.

J is TRBJ2-1 and V is TRBV15; TRBD1 matches at 8 bases. The J segment lost 6 bases and the V segment lost 2 bases, leaving 3 bases of the junction unmatched. This CDR3 is built from 14 residues. Germline V gene data show CDR1 as LNHNV and CDR2 as YYDKDF (reference sequence). The CDR3 reads CATSRKGTGNEQFF. The DNA of the CDR3 is TGTGCCACCAGCAGAAAGGGGACAGGCAATGAGCAGTTCTTC. Supplemented by reference TRBV15 and TRBJ2-1, the full variable domain reads DAMVIQNPRYQVTQFGKPVTLSCSQTLNHNVMYWYQQKSSQAPKLLFHYYDKDFNNEADTPDNFQSRRPNTSFCFLDIRSPGLGDTAMYLCATSRKGTGNEQFFGPGTRLTVL.

The CDR3 here is CASSYGGGQLETQYF. As DNA, the CDR3 is TGTGCCAGCAGTTACGGGGGGGGACAGCTGGAGACCCAGTACTTC. J is TRBJ2-5 and V is TRBV6-5, with D possibly called TRBD1 or TRBD2 (7 bases each). The germline CDR1 and CDR2 sequences are MNHEY and SVGAGI. Trimming removed 2 bases from V and 5 bases from J, with 15 bases in between. The CDR3 extends over 15 amino acids.

In regard to this clone: The same CDR3 is also encoded by other DNA sequences in this sample. The V gene is TRBV28, the J gene TRBJ1-1; tentative D call: TRBD1 (5 bases). This CDR3 contains 14 residues. Looked up from germline, CDR1 is MDHEN and CDR2 is SYDVKM. V was clipped by 0 bases and J by 1 base, with 6 bases between them. The CDR3, as DNA: TGTGCCAGCAGTTTATGGCAGGGGAACACTGAAGCTTTCTTT. Protein product: CASSLWQGNTEAFF.

The gene calls are TRBV5-1 and TRBJ2-2; 10 bases are a match to TRBD1. The CDR3 consists of 16 residues. Trimming removed 2 bases from V and 3 bases from J; junction bases left unmatched: 4. In germline, CDR1 is SGHRS, CDR2 YFSETQ. CDR3: CASSLRTGGDTGELFF. The CDR3 nucleotides are TGCGCCAGCAGCTTACGGACAGGGGGAGACACCGGGGAGCTGTTTTTT.

CDR3 in DNA: TGTGCCAGCAGCTTAACGTTGACTAGCGGGAGAGGGTCAGATACGCAGTATTTT. The encoded protein is CASSLTLTSGRGSDTQYF. The chain recombines TRBV7-3 with TRBJ2-3; 12 bases line up with TRBD2. Germline loops: CDR1 SGHTA, CDR2 FQGTGA. J lost 4 bases, V lost 0 bases, and 8 bases had no gene match. This CDR3 spans 18 amino acids.

The CDR3 reads CATSRDSSDTEAFF. DNA for the CDR3: TGTGCCACCAGCAGAGATAGCAGTGACACTGAAGCTTTCTTT. The chain links TRBV15 to TRBJ1-1; D is unclear. Trimming took 0 bases from V and 3 from J, leaving 8 bases between them. Germline V gene sequence: CDR1 LNHNV, CDR2 YYDKDF (reference sequence). The CDR3 sequence is 14 residues long.

This clone was recorded a few times. Other DNA sequences in this specimen translate into the identical CDR3. V is TRBV28 and J is TRBJ1-2; D is ambiguous. The CDR3 covers 12 residues. Trimming cost V 4 bases and J 3 bases, with 6 bases left between them. The germline gives CDR1 MDHEN, CDR2 SYDVKM. CDR3: CASSWRDYGYTF. The CDR3, as DNA: TGTGCCAGCAGTTGGCGGGACTATGGCTACACCTTC.

This clone occurred once. This chain joins TRBV5-1 and TRBJ1-1, with no clear D. The CDR3 contains 14 residues. Trimming took off 4 bases at V and 1 base at J, with 11 bases between the two ends. The germline V gene has CDR1 SGHRS and CDR2 YFSETQ. The CDR3 loop reads CASSLGLPNTEAFF. As DNA, the CDR3 is TGCGCCAGCAGCCTCGGGCTCCCGAACACTGAAGCTTTCTTT.